This TCR beta chain is from a study of shared clonotypes between healthy human individuals. Assay: immunoSEQ multiplex PCR; the TCRdb copy retains only in-frame clones and omits some. Among about 380,000 clones listed, 96% were seen once. Germline CDR1 and CDR2: SGDLS and YYNGEE. The length of the CDR3 is 14 residues. V lost 3 bases and J 4 bases, leaving 13 bases between the germline ends. The V call is TRBV9, the J call TRBJ2-5; D might be TRBD2 (6 bases). The receptor was isolated from a man aged 30 to 39 in good health. The material sequenced was memory CD8+ T cells sorted from blood. This sample's subset: CD45RO+ cells pooled with CCR7-negative TemRA cells. The CDR3 reads CASSAEGRSETQYF. In nucleotides, the CDR3 is TGTGCCAGCAGCGCCGAAGGGAGGTCAGAGACCCAGTACTTC.